These 28 T cell receptor beta chains originate from one sample sequenced in a study of cytomegalovirus exposure and HLA in healthy donors. The PCR employed 60 Vbeta primers together with 13 Jbeta primers. Sequenced by immunoSEQ multiplex PCR; TCRdb stores in-frame clones only, minus some. The repertoire includes 220,000 or so clones, more than 60% of them detected once, and 1.8% sits in the top ten. Specimen: PBMCs. Every receptor here comes from a young woman in good health and CMV-seronegative.

The CDR3 nucleotides read TGCACCAGCAGCCCCTTCCTAGCGGGAGGGCCGGATGAGCAGTTCTTC. Its protein product is CTSSPFLAGGPDEQFF. The chain employs TRBV1 and TRBJ2-1; the table's TRBD2 call for D was not verified on the DNA. TRBV1 is assigned pseudogene status. The CDR3 covers 16 residues.

The V call is TRBV14, the J call TRBJ2-2, with unresolved D. Germline V gene data show CDR1 as SGHDN and CDR2 as FVKESK. The V and J ends lost 6 bases and 6 bases respectively, with 11 bases between them. There are 13 residues in the CDR3. CDR3: CASSRLRSGELFF. The CDR3, as DNA: TGTGCCAGCAGTCGACTGCGCTCCGGGGAGCTGTTTTTT. The entire variable domain, with the rest obtained from reference TRBV14 and TRBJ2-2, is as follows: EAGVTQFPSHSVIEKGQTVTLRCDPISGHDNLYWYRRVMGKEIKFLLHFVKESKQDESGMPNNRFLAERTGGTYSTLKVQPAELEDSGVYFCASSRLRSGELFFGEGSRLTVL.

The gene calls are TRBV9 and TRBJ1-2; weak D call: TRBD1 (6 bases). The germline V gene encodes CDR1 SGDLS and CDR2 YYNGEE. Trimming pared 0 bases from V and 6 bases from J, leaving 21 bases between. The CDR3 covers 17 residues. The CDR3 DNA is TGTGCCAGCAGCGTAGCTCGGGGGGGGCAGCCTTCTCATGGCTACACCTTC. Its protein is CASSVARGGQPSHGYTF.

The chain has TRBV7-9 and TRBJ2-3; D is perhaps TRBD2 (6 bases). This CDR3 spans 15 amino acids. Between the trimmed V and J ends, which lost 3 bases and 0 bases, there was a span of 10 bases. The germline V gene has CDR1 SEHNR and CDR2 FQNEAQ (reference sequence). CDR3 residues: CASSFSGVSTDTQYF. In nucleotides, the CDR3 is TGTGCCAGCAGCTTTAGCGGAGTTAGCACAGATACGCAGTATTTT.

This chain joins TRBV7-3 and TRBJ2-2, with D possibly being TRBD2 (5 bases). Trimming shortened V by 2 bases and J by 0 bases, and 7 bases separated the two germline ends. The CDR3 runs 15 residues. Per the germline V gene, CDR1 is SGHTA and CDR2 is FQGTGA. Written as DNA, the CDR3 is TGTGCCAGCAGCTTATCCGGGGCGAACACCGGGGAGCTGTTTTTT. Translation gives CASSLSGANTGELFF.

This clone was recorded only once. V and J are TRBV2 and TRBJ2-1; 8 bases map to TRBD2. The CDR3 spans 13 residues. V was pared by 4 bases and J by 7 bases, with 3 bases of the junction left unmatched. Per the germline V gene, CDR1 is SNHLY and CDR2 is FYNNEI. This chain's CDR3 is CASSGTSTNEQFF. In nucleotides, the CDR3 is TGTGCCAGCAGTGGGACTAGCACGAATGAGCAGTTCTTC.

The chain links TRBV19 to TRBJ2-1; 9 bases fit TRBD2. V was clipped by 6 bases and J by 2 bases; unmatched bases: 11. CDR1 is LNHDA and CDR2 is SQIVND in the germline V gene (reference sequence). The CDR3 length is 17 residues. CDR3 DNA sequence: TGTGCCAGTAGCCTTCAGGCCCTAGCGGGAACCTACAATGAGCAGTTCTTC. Translating gives CASSLQALAGTYNEQFF.

The chain uses TRBV11-2 and TRBJ2-4, with no clear D. CDR3 length: 15 amino acids. Deletions cut 5 bases from V and 1 base from J, with 12 bases between. CDR1 is SGHAT and CDR2 is FQNNGV in the germline V gene. The CDR3, as DNA: TGTGCCAGCAGCGGCGCGGATGGGGCCAAAAACATTCAGTACTTC. Translated: CASSGADGAKNIQYF.

The chain has TRBV7-3 and TRBJ2-1; TRBD2 aligns across 15 bases. The length of the CDR3 is 16 residues. Germline-derived CDR1 and CDR2 are SGHTA and FQGTGA. Germline trimming cut 5 bases from V and 5 bases from J; bases unmatched to any gene: 4. CDR3 amino acids: CASSMGTSGRNNEQFF. DNA of the CDR3: TGTGCCAGCAGCATGGGGACTAGCGGGAGGAACAATGAGCAGTTCTTC.

This clone appeared once. The chain is built from TRBV5-4 and TRBJ2-1; D gene ambiguous. This CDR3 region has 12 residues. CDR1 is SGHNT, CDR2 YYREEE, per germline (reference sequence). Trimming pared 4 bases from V and 7 bases from J, leaving 9 bases between. CDR3 in amino acids: CASSIVRNEQFF. In DNA form, the CDR3 reads TGTGCCAGCAGCATCGTGAGGAATGAGCAGTTCTTC.

V and J are TRBV4-1 and TRBJ2-1, with D unclear. Germline loops: CDR1 MGHRA, CDR2 YSYEKL. The CDR3 is made up of 15 amino acids. Trimming stripped 5 bases from V and 0 bases from J, with 11 bases between. Here the CDR3 DNA reads TGCGCCAGCAGCGCCTCATTGAGCTCCTACAATGAGCAGTTCTTC. This encodes CASSASLSSYNEQFF.

This clone was picked up a small number of times. This sequence joins TRBV6-1 and TRBJ1-1; 10 nucleotides align to TRBD1. The germline gives CDR1 MNHNS, CDR2 SASEGT. The CDR3 spans 14 residues. J was trimmed by 4 bases and V by 5 bases; bases with no gene match: 4. The CDR3: CASSSRTGGTEAFF. The CDR3 DNA reads TGTGCCAGCAGTTCCCGGACAGGGGGCACTGAAGCTTTCTTT.

The V call is TRBV10-1, the J call TRBJ2-2; the D gene is possibly TRBD2 (5 bases). V lost 5 bases, J lost 4 bases, and 17 bases lay in between. The CDR3 sequence is 16 residues long. The germline V gene encodes CDR1 WNHNN and CDR2 SYGVQD (reference sequence). The CDR3 spells CASSSRAAGGTGELFF. In DNA, the CDR3 is TGCGCCAGCAGTAGCCGGGCCGCCGGAGGCACCGGGGAGCTGTTTTTT.

V usage is TRBV13 and J usage is TRBJ2-7; 7 nucleotides align to TRBD2. The germline gives CDR1 PRHDT, CDR2 FYEKMQ (reference sequence). The junction had 4 bases not matched to a gene; V was cut back by 4 bases and J by 4 bases. The CDR3 covers 13 residues. The CDR3 DNA is TGTGCCAGCAGCTCGAGGGGACTATACGAGCAGTACTTC. Translating it yields CASSSRGLYEQYF. The whole variable domain, filled in from reference TRBV13 and TRBJ2-7, reads AAGVIQSPRHLIKEKRETATLKCYPIPRHDTVYWYQQGPGQDPQFLISFYEKMQSDKGSIPDRFSAQQFSDYHSELNMSSLELGDSALYFCASSSRGLYEQYFGPGTRLTVT.

This chain uses TRBV5-8 with TRBJ2-4, with D possibly being TRBD2 (5 bases). The CDR3 totals 16 residues. The germline gives CDR1 SGHTS, CDR2 YDEGEE. The V end was cut by 0 bases, the J end by 2 bases, with 12 bases between. CDR3 in DNA: TGTGCCAGCAGCTTGGGGGAGCTACCGTCCAAAAACATTCAGTACTTC. Translation: CASSLGELPSKNIQYF.

The CDR3 DNA follows: TGTGCCAGCACCCTAAGTGGGGAGTTCTATGGCTACACCTTC. Protein sequence: CASTLSGEFYGYTF. The chain uses TRBV9 and TRBJ1-2; D unclear. The CDR3 totals 14 residues. Deletions cut 6 bases from V and 4 bases from J, with 16 bases between. CDR1 is SGDLS and CDR2 is YYNGEE in the germline V gene.

The rearrangement links TRBV4-1 to TRBJ1-2; TRBD1 is a possible D gene (5 bases). The V and J ends lost 0 bases and 8 bases respectively, with 16 bases between them. The CDR3 runs to 15 residues. CDR1 and CDR2 from the germline V gene are MGHRA and YSYEKL. The CDR3 protein is CASSQEGARVGGYTF. The CDR3 nucleotides are TGCGCCAGCAGCCAAGAAGGGGCCAGGGTAGGAGGCTACACCTTC.

The CDR3 sequence is CASSQDSFGQGAYEQYF. In DNA, the CDR3 is TGCGCCAGCAGCCAAGATTCTTTCGGACAGGGGGCTTACGAGCAGTACTTC. The genes are TRBV4-1 and TRBJ2-7, with 11 bases identical to TRBD1. Germline trimming cut 0 bases from V and 4 bases from J; bases unmatched to any gene: 8. Germline CDR1 reads MGHRA; CDR2 reads YSYEKL. The CDR3 length is 17 residues.

In its sample, this clone was seen a few times. This chain joins TRBV11-3 and TRBJ2-3; perhaps TRBD1 as D (6 bases). V lost 6 bases and J 0 bases, leaving 25 bases between the germline ends. CDR1 is SGHNT, CDR2 YENEEA, per germline. This CDR3 is built from 19 residues. The DNA for the CDR3 is TGTGCCAGCAGTGGTGTGACAGGTTTTTTGGGGCCCAGCACAGATACGCAGTATTTT. Protein: CASSGVTGFLGPSTDTQYF.

This rearrangement joins TRBV5-5 to TRBJ1-2; perhaps TRBD1 as D (5 bases). From germline, CDR1 is SGHKS and CDR2 YYEKEE (reference sequence). CDR3 length: 12 amino acids. The germline V and J ends were trimmed by 0 bases and 6 bases, with 6 bases remaining between them. DNA of the CDR3: TGTGCCAGCAGCTTGGGGGGGGATGGCTACACCTTC. It specifies CASSLGGDGYTF.

V gene TRBV18 combines with J gene TRBJ2-3; a weak D match, TRBD2 (6 bases). Trimming pared 2 bases from V and 0 bases from J, leaving 9 bases between. CDR1 and CDR2 (germline): KGHSH, LQKENI. The CDR3 sequence is 15 residues long. CDR3 residues: CASSPIGTSTDTQYF. The CDR3 DNA sequence: TGTGCCAGCTCACCAATTGGGACTAGCACAGATACGCAGTATTTT.

The rearrangement joins TRBV7-9 to TRBJ1-1, with TRBD1 identical over 9 bases. Per germline, CDR1 SEHNR and CDR2 FQNEAQ (reference sequence). Trimming took 5 bases from V and 4 from J; bases not matched to a gene: 8. The CDR3 runs to 15 residues. CDR3 protein: CASSLSGTGTTEAFF. The CDR3 DNA sequence: TGTGCCAGCAGCCTCTCCGGGACAGGGACCACTGAAGCTTTCTTT. Using reference TRBV7-9 and TRBJ1-1 for the parts outside the CDR3, the full variable domain is DTGVSQNPRHKITKRGQNVTFRCDPISEHNRLYWYRQTLGQGPEFLTYFQNEAQLEKSRLLSDRFSAERPKGSFSTLEIQRTEQGDSAMYLCASSLSGTGTTEAFFGQGTRLTVV.

This clone was detected only a few times. This sequence joins TRBV7-9 and TRBJ1-2, with TRBD1 matching 7 bases. This CDR3 comprises 15 residues. V lost 5 bases, J lost 8 bases, and 14 bases stayed unmatched. Germline V gene data show CDR1 as SEHNR and CDR2 as FQNEAQ (reference sequence). CDR3 sequence (DNA): TGTGCCAGCAGCCGGGGGGGGACAGCCGAGGGAGGCTACACCTTC. Translated: CASSRGGTAEGGYTF.

With regard to this clone: The same CDR3 also results from other DNA sequences found in this sample. This sequence joins TRBV6-6 and TRBJ1-1; D possibly corresponds to TRBD1 (5 bases). The V gene lost 2 bases and the J gene lost 5 bases, with 9 bases spanning the gap. In germline, CDR1 is MNHNY, CDR2 SVGAGI (reference sequence). The CDR3 runs to 13 residues. The CDR3 DNA sequence: TGTGCCAGCAGTTACACAGGTGGGACTGAAGCTTTCTTT. Amino acids: CASSYTGGTEAFF.

The chain combines TRBV19 with TRBJ1-5; tentatively, D is TRBD1 (6 bases). The CDR3 runs 14 residues. The germline V gene has CDR1 LNHDA and CDR2 SQIVND (reference sequence). V was shortened by 8 bases and J by 5 bases, with 16 bases between the two germline ends. The CDR3 is CASGTQGRDQPQHF. The CDR3 DNA reads TGTGCCAGTGGAACACAGGGCCGGGATCAGCCCCAGCATTTT.

The rearrangement joins TRBV27 to TRBJ2-4, with TRBD2 matching over 9 bases. The CDR3 has 14 residues. V was pared by 2 bases and J by 7 bases, with 3 bases of the junction left unmatched. Per the germline V gene, CDR1 is MNHEY and CDR2 is SMNVEV (reference sequence). The CDR3, as DNA: TGTGCCAGCAGTTTAGGCGGGGGGGCGAACATTCAGTACTTC. It codes for CASSLGGGANIQYF.

The rearrangement joins TRBV5-1 to TRBJ2-3; 10 positions agree with TRBD2. The trim removed 4 bases at V and 8 bases at J, leaving 13 bases unmatched. The CDR3 totals 16 residues. Germline V gene lookup returns CDR1 SGHRS and CDR2 YFSETQ. In DNA, the CDR3 is TGCGCCAGCAGCAAGGAAGCGGGAGGGTCAGGGAGTACGCAGTATTTT. Protein product: CASSKEAGGSGSTQYF.

The rearrangement joins TRBV29-1 to TRBJ2-3; 9 nucleotides align to TRBD2. CDR1 is SQVTM and CDR2 is ANQGSEA in the germline V gene. The CDR3 runs 13 residues. J gave up 3 bases and V 7 bases, and 5 bases lay outside the gene matches. CDR3 sequence reads: CSAVAGETDTQYF. The CDR3 coding sequence is TGCAGCGCCGTAGCGGGGGAGACAGATACGCAGTATTTT.